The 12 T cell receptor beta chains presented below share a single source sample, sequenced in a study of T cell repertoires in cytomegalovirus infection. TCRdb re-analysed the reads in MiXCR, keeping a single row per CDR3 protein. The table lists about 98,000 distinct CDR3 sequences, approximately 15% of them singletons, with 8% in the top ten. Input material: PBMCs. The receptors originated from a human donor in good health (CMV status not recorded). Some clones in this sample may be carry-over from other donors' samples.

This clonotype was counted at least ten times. In DNA, the CDR3 is TGTGCCAGCAGCTTAGGCACCCAGCTCACCCAGTACTTC. Translated, it gives CASSLGTQLTQYF. The rearrangement links TRBV7-2 to TRBJ2-5; D remains ambiguous. V lost 1 base and J lost 8, with 11 bases in between. CDR3 length: 13 amino acids. Germline CDR1 is SGHTA and CDR2 is FQGNSA.

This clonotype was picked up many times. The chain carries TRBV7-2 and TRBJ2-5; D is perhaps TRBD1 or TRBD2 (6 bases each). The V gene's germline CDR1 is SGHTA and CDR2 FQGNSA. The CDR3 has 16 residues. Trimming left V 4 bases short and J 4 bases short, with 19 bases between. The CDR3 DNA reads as TGTGCCAGCAGCTCCCACATAGTGGGGGGCTTAGAGACCCAGTACTTC. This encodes CASSSHIVGGLETQYF.

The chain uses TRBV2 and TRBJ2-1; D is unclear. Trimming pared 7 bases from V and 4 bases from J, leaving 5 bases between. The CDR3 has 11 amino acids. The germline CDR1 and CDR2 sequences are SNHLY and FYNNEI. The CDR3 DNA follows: TGTGCCAGCACTCCTTACAATGAGCAGTTCTTC. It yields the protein CASTPYNEQFF.

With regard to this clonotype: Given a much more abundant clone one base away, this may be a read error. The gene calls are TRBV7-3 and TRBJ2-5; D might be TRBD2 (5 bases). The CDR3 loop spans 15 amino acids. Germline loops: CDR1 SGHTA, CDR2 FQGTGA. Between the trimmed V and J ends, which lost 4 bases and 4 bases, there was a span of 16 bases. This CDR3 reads CASSSSGLRVETQYF. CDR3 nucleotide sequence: TGTGCCAGCAGCTCCTCCGGGTTGAGGGTAGAGACCCAGTACTTC. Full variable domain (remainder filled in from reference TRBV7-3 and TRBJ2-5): GAGVSQTPSNKVTEKGKYVELRCDPISGHTALYWYRQSLGQGPEFLIYFQGTGAADDSGLPNDRFFAVRPEGSVSTLKIQRTERGDSAVYLCASSSSGLRVETQYFGPGTRLLVL.

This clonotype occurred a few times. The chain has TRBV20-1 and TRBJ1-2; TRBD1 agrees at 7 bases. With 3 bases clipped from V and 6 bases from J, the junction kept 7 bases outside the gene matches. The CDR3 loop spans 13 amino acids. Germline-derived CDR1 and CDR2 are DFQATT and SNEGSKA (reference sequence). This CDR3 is CSARGNTGDGYTF. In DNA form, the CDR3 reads TGCAGTGCTAGGGGTAATACAGGGGATGGCTACACCTTC.

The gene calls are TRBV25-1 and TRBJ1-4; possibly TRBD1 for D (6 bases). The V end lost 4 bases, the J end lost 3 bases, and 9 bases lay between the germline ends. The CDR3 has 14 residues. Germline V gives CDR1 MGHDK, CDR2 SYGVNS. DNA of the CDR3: TGTGCCAGCAGTGCAGGACAGTCTAATGAAAAACTGTTTTTT. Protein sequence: CASSAGQSNEKLFF.

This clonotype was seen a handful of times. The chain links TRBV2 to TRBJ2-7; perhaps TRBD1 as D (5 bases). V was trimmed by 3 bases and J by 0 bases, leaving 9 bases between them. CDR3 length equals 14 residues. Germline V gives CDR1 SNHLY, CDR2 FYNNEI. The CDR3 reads CASSDYRSSYEQYF. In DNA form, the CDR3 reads TGTGCCAGCAGTGATTACAGGAGCTCCTACGAGCAGTACTTC.

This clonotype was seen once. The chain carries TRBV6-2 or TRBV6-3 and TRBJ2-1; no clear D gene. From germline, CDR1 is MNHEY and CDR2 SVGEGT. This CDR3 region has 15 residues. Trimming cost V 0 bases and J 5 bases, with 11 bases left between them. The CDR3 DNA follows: TGTGCCAGCAGTTACTCGACGCCAGATAACAATGAGCAGTTCTTC. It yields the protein CASSYSTPDNNEQFF.

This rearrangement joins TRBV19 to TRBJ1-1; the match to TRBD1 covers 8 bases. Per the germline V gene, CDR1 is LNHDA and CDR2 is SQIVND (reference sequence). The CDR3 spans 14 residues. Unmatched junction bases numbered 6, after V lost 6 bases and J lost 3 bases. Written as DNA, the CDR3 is TGTGCCAGTAGAACGACAGGGGTGGACACTGAAGCTTTCTTT. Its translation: CASRTTGVDTEAFF.

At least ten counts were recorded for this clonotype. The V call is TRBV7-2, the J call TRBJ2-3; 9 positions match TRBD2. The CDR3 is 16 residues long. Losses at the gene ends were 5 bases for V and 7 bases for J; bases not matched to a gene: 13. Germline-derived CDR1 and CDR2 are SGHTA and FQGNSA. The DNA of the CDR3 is TGTGCCAGCAGCCTCCGAGAGGGACTAGCTAGGAATACGCAGTATTTT. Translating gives CASSLREGLARNTQYF.

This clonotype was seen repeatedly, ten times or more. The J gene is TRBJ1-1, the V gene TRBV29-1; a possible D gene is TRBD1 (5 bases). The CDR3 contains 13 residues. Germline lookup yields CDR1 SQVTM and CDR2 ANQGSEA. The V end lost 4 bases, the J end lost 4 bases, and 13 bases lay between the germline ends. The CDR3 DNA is TGCAGCGTTGGGGCCAGGGAGGGCACTGAAGCTTTCTTT. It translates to CSVGAREGTEAFF.

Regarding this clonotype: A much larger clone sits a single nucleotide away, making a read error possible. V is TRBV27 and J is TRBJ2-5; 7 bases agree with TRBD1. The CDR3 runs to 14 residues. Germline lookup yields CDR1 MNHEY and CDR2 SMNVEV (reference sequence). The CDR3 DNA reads TGTGACAGCAGTTCATTACAGGGGTCAGAGACCCAGTACTTC. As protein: CDSSSLQGSETQYF.